This T cell receptor (beta chain) was identified in a study of T cell responses to AZD1222 COVID-19 vaccine. Findings and caveats of the study: Baseline seropositivity characterized only six AZD1222 recipients. Clonal diversity was possibly underestimated, and the donors were mostly white British, with more females. Spike-specific TCR breadth and depth went up after people got two AZD1222 doses. Vaccine-related CD4 TCRs covered spike, predominating at 160-218 and 743-854.

The repertoire was sequenced with immunoSEQ multiplex PCR; TCRdb's copy has only in-frame clones and lacks some. The repertoire holds some 150,000 clones, with approximately 88% as singletons. The V segment lost 3 bases and the J segment 4 bases; nucleotides outside the gene matches: 7. CDR3 length equals 16 residues. Germline lookup yields CDR1 SGHAT and CDR2 FQNNGV. Worth noting for this clone: Its antigen remains unknown.

The receptor was isolated from an adult in good health. This sample comprised peripheral blood, obtained on day 0 of AZD1222 vaccination. This chain uses TRBV11-2 with TRBJ2-1; 9 nucleotides line up with TRBD1. CDR3 bases: TGTGCCAGCAGCTTTAACCGGGACAGGGTTTACAATGAGCAGTTCTTC. This encodes CASSFNRDRVYNEQFF.